Presented here are 4 T cell receptor beta chains from one specimen sequenced in a study of blood T cell repertoires in COVID-19. Profiling relied on immunoSEQ multiplex PCR, and the TCRdb table lists in-frame clones only, not all of them. The data show a few hundred thousand clones, about 90% seen once. Sequenced input: PBMCs or T cells enriched from blood (not recorded which). These receptors all come from a man in his thirties or forties who had recovered from COVID-19.

The rearrangement uses TRBV10-1 and TRBJ2-2, with 13 bases that match TRBD2. Trimming removed 4 bases from V and 0 bases from J; junction bases left unmatched: 5. The CDR3 runs 18 residues. In germline, CDR1 is WNHNN, CDR2 SYGVQD (reference sequence). CDR3 nucleotide sequence: TGCGCCAGCAGTGGGAGACTAGCGGGAGGCCCGAACACCGGGGAGCTGTTTTTT. Encoded protein: CASSGRLAGGPNTGELFF.

The chain has TRBV15 and TRBJ1-2, with a tentative D call TRBD1 (6 bases). V was cut by 0 bases and J by 5 bases, with 10 bases left in between. Germline V gives CDR1 LNHNV, CDR2 YYDKDF (reference sequence). The CDR3 is 14 amino acids. The CDR3 coding sequence is TGTGCCACCAGCAGAGATCCGGGACATTATGGCTACACCTTC. The encoded protein is CATSRDPGHYGYTF.

This clone was seen a few times. The chain has TRBV2 and TRBJ2-1; tentatively, D is TRBD1 (5 bases). This CDR3 has 14 amino acids. V was shortened by 4 bases and J by 1 base, with 8 bases between the two germline ends. The V gene's germline CDR1 is SNHLY and CDR2 FYNNEI. CDR3 amino acids: CASSVRASYNEQFF. The CDR3 bases are TGTGCCAGCAGTGTCAGGGCTTCCTACAATGAGCAGTTCTTC.

CDR3 amino acids: CASSIGTGRYNEQFF. CDR3 DNA sequence: TGTGCCAGTAGTATCGGGACAGGGCGTTACAATGAGCAGTTCTTC. This rearrangement joins TRBV19 to TRBJ2-1; 9 positions agree with TRBD1. The length of the CDR3 is 15 residues. With 3 bases clipped from V and 4 bases from J, the junction kept 4 bases outside the gene matches. CDR1 is LNHDA, CDR2 SQIVND, per germline (reference sequence).